The 24 T cell receptor beta chains listed next were all sequenced from one sample in a study of long-term antiretroviral therapy in people with HIV. Run at survey level, the immunoSEQ assay was version v3.0. Assay: immunoSEQ multiplex PCR; the TCRdb copy retains only in-frame clones and omits some. The sample yields roughly 15,000 clones, around 90% seen once. The starting material was unsorted PBMCs, obtained 6.2 years after starting antiretroviral therapy. The receptors come from a man aged 40-49 years with HIV.

The genes are TRBV7-6 and TRBJ1-1; D is uncertain. This CDR3 is 14 amino acids long. Trimming took off 8 bases at V and 3 bases at J, with 16 bases between the two ends. Germline CDR1 is SGHVS and CDR2 is FNYEAQ. In nucleotides, the CDR3 is TGTGCCAGCGCACCCCCGGGCCCTGACACTGAAGCTTTCTTT. Amino acids: CASAPPGPDTEAFF.

The gene calls are TRBV29-1 and TRBJ2-3; 7 bases are shared with TRBD2. CDR1 and CDR2 (germline): SQVTM, ANQGSEA. CDR3 length: 15 amino acids. V dropped 2 bases and J dropped 5; count of bases not matched to a gene: 10. The CDR3 DNA reads as TGCAGCGTTGAATCTGCGACTAGCTCTATAGATACGCAGTATTTT. It yields the protein CSVESATSSIDTQYF.

V and J are TRBV29-1 and TRBJ1-1, with 9 bases that match TRBD1. This CDR3 is built from 20 residues. The trim removed 0 bases at V and 2 bases at J, leaving 19 bases unmatched. Germline loops: CDR1 SQVTM, CDR2 ANQGSEA. The CDR3: CSVEDYARRGTGIINTEAFF. CDR3 nucleotides: TGCAGCGTTGAAGATTACGCCCGTCGCGGGACAGGGATAATAAACACTGAAGCTTTCTTT. Using reference TRBV29-1 and TRBJ1-1 for the parts outside the CDR3, the full variable domain is SAVISQKPSRDICQRGTSLTIQCQVDSQVTMMFWYRQQPGQSLTLIATANQGSEATYESGFVIDKFPISRPNLTFSTLTVSNMSPEDSSIYLCSVEDYARRGTGIINTEAFFGQGTRLTVV.

This rearrangement joins TRBV5-4 to TRBJ2-1; TRBD2 matches 10 bases. The CDR3 has 13 amino acids. Germline-derived CDR1 and CDR2 are SGHNT and YYREEE (reference sequence). Losses at the gene ends were 4 bases for V and 14 bases for J; bases not matched to a gene: 9. CDR3 bases: TGTGCCAGCAGCCTCATGAGGGGGACTAGCGAGTTCTTC. This translates into CASSLMRGTSEFF.

The rearrangement joins TRBV2 to TRBJ2-7, with 7 bases lining up with TRBD1. CDR1 and CDR2 (germline): SNHLY, FYNNEI. The CDR3 spans 13 residues. With V trimmed by 7 bases and J by 3 bases, 6 bases remained unmatched. CDR3 loop: CASKGTENYEQYF. The DNA for the CDR3 is TGTGCCAGCAAGGGGACAGAGAACTACGAGCAGTACTTC.

This chain uses TRBV5-6 with TRBJ2-1; D unresolved. Trimming shortened V by 3 bases and J by 11 bases, and 9 bases separated the two germline ends. The length of the CDR3 is 11 residues. CDR1 SGHDT and CDR2 YYEEEE come from the germline V gene. CDR3 sequence (DNA): TGTGCCAGCAGCTGGGAATCTAAGCAGTTCTTC. It is translated as CASSWESKQFF.

The V call is TRBV7-9, the J call TRBJ2-3; TRBD2 is a possible D gene (8 bases). V was shortened by 8 bases and J by 0 bases, with 27 bases between the two germline ends. This CDR3 spans 19 amino acids. CDR1 is SEHNR and CDR2 is FQNEAQ in the germline V gene (reference sequence). The DNA for the CDR3 is TGTGCCAGCTCCGCTTCTCCGACTAGCGAGGGGGCTAGCACAGATACGCAGTATTTT. Protein product: CASSASPTSEGASTDTQYF.

The CDR3 DNA is TGTGCCAGCAGTTTGCGGACAGGGCACTATGGCTACACCTTC. Protein: CASSLRTGHYGYTF. V usage is TRBV28 and J usage is TRBJ1-2; 8 nucleotides agree with TRBD1. The germline V gene has CDR1 MDHEN and CDR2 SYDVKM. The ends lost 3 bases at V and 3 bases at J; junction bases unmatched: 3. This CDR3 comprises 14 residues.

V usage is TRBV18 and J usage is TRBJ2-4; D may match TRBD1 or TRBD2 (5 bases each). CDR1 is KGHSH, CDR2 LQKENI, per germline. V was shortened by 2 bases and J by 4 bases, with 12 bases between the two germline ends. CDR3 size: 15 residues. The CDR3 loop reads CASSPIGTDKNIQYF. As DNA, the CDR3 is TGTGCCAGCTCACCAATTGGGACGGATAAAAACATTCAGTACTTC.

CDR3: CASSLALTDSGNTIYF. The CDR3 bases are TGTGCCAGCAGCTTAGCCCTTACAGACTCTGGAAACACCATATATTTT. The chain is built from TRBV7-2 and TRBJ1-3; D is unresolved. The V gene's germline CDR1 is SGHTA and CDR2 FQGNSA. This CDR3 has 16 residues. Trimming took 0 bases from V and 0 from J, leaving 9 bases between them.

This chain links TRBV27 with TRBJ2-3; the D gene is possibly TRBD1 (6 bases). The germline V and J ends were trimmed by 5 bases and 4 bases, with 19 bases remaining between them. This CDR3 has 16 residues. Germline V gene sequence: CDR1 MNHEY, CDR2 SMNVEV (reference sequence). CDR3 in DNA: TGTGCCAGCAGTACCCTACTTAGGGGGTTTTCAGATACGCAGTATTTT. It codes for CASSTLLRGFSDTQYF.

The chain carries TRBV21-1 and TRBJ1-1; the DNA was not compared with TRBD1, the D call given in the table. TRBV21-1 is annotated as a pseudogene. The CDR3 has 15 residues. CDR3 DNA sequence: TGTGCCAGCAGCAAAGCGGCCAGGGGGCGCGGAGGAGCTTTCTTT. Translation: CASSKAARGRGGAFF.

The V gene is TRBV29-1, the J gene TRBJ2-1, with a tentative D call TRBD2 (6 bases). The V end was cut by 7 bases, the J end by 5 bases, with 15 bases between. The CDR3 consists of 13 residues. Germline lookup yields CDR1 SQVTM and CDR2 ANQGSEA. CDR3 nucleotide sequence: TGCAGCGCCCCCTTCCGCGGGGACAATGAGCAGTTCTTC. It codes for CSAPFRGDNEQFF.

The chain recombines TRBV2 with TRBJ2-7, with 12 bases identical to TRBD2. Trimming at V came to 8 bases and at J to 4 bases, leaving 6 bases not matched to a gene. Per the germline V gene, CDR1 is SNHLY and CDR2 is FYNNEI. The CDR3 spans 14 residues. The CDR3 DNA sequence: TGTGCCAGCCCCGGGACTAGCGGGTCGTACGAGCAGTACTTC. Encoded protein: CASPGTSGSYEQYF.

This chain connects TRBV6-6 to TRBJ1-6, with TRBD1 identical over 7 bases. In germline, CDR1 is MNHNY, CDR2 SVGAGI (reference sequence). This CDR3 is 15 amino acids long. The V and J ends lost 4 bases and 6 bases, in that order; junction bases with no gene match: 6. Written as DNA, the CDR3 is TGTGCCAGCAGTTGGACAGGAGGTGGTAATTCACCCCTCCACTTT. Encoded protein: CASSWTGGGNSPLHF.

The chain recombines TRBV5-6 with TRBJ1-1; the D is unclear. Trimming took off 0 bases at V and 1 base at J, with 7 bases between the two ends. From germline, CDR1 is SGHDT and CDR2 YYEEEE. The CDR3 length is 14 residues. CDR3 in amino acids: CASSLANSNTEAFF. The DNA of the CDR3 is TGTGCCAGCAGCTTGGCCAACTCGAACACTGAAGCTTTCTTT.

The chain has TRBV9 and TRBJ2-3, with D perhaps matching TRBD1 (6 bases). The CDR3 spans 16 residues. Germline V gives CDR1 SGDLS, CDR2 YYNGEE. Deletions cut 4 bases from V and 3 bases from J, with 18 bases between. This CDR3 is CASSTEQGVRTDTQYF. CDR3 DNA: TGTGCCAGCAGCACCGAACAGGGAGTCAGGACAGATACGCAGTATTTT.

This clone occurred once. The chain has TRBV5-1 and TRBJ1-2; D not resolved. CDR3 length: 14 amino acids. Germline values: CDR1 SGHRS, CDR2 YFSETQ. V was shortened by 0 bases and J by 7 bases, with 13 bases between the two germline ends. The CDR3 nucleotides read TGCGCCAGCAGCTTGGGGATTCCAGAAGGTGGCTACACCTTC. Its protein is CASSLGIPEGGYTF.

This sequence joins TRBV19 and TRBJ2-4; 11 bases agree with TRBD1. This CDR3 has 16 residues. Trimming at V came to 3 bases and at J to 3 bases, leaving 4 bases not matched to a gene. Per the germline V gene, CDR1 is LNHDA and CDR2 is SQIVND (reference sequence). As DNA, the CDR3 is TGTGCCAGTAGTATGAGGGGACAGGGGGGCAAAAACATTCAGTACTTC. It translates to CASSMRGQGGKNIQYF.

The chain joins TRBV28 to TRBJ1-5, with D perhaps TRBD1 (6 bases). The CDR3 extends over 15 amino acids. The V gene's germline CDR1 is MDHEN and CDR2 SYDVKM. The V end was cut by 5 bases, the J end by 0 bases, with 11 bases between. The CDR3 DNA sequence: TGTGCCAGCAGTAACAGGGATTATAGCAATCAGCCCCAGCATTTT. The encoded protein is CASSNRDYSNQPQHF.

This rearrangement joins TRBV25-1 to TRBJ1-5, with 7 nucleotides matching TRBD1. From germline, CDR1 is MGHDK and CDR2 SYGVNS. The CDR3 has 14 residues. J lost 2 bases, V lost 4 bases, and 2 bases had no gene match. In DNA, the CDR3 is TGTGCCAGCAGTGGACAGGGCGGCAATCAGCCCCAGCATTTT. Translated: CASSGQGGNQPQHF.

The chain carries TRBV9 and TRBJ1-5; D perhaps matches TRBD1 (5 bases). This CDR3 is 14 amino acids long. Per germline, CDR1 SGDLS and CDR2 YYNGEE. The ends were cut back, 0 bases at V and 2 bases at J, with 6 bases in the middle. The CDR3 DNA follows: TGTGCCAGCAGCGTAGGAGGGGGCAATCAGCCCCAGCATTTT. It specifies CASSVGGGNQPQHF.

This chain uses TRBV7-3 with TRBJ2-7; 7 bases fit TRBD2. Germline CDR1 SGHTA, CDR2 FQGTGA. The CDR3 spans 12 residues. After removal of 3 bases from V and 7 bases from J, the junction contained 3 bases not matched to a gene. DNA for the CDR3: TGTGCCAGCAGCTTCCCGGGGGGTGAGCAGTACTTC. Residues: CASSFPGGEQYF.

The chain carries TRBV28 and TRBJ2-5, with D perhaps TRBD2 (7 bases). With 8 bases removed from V and 1 base from J, the gap between germline ends came to 17 bases. CDR3 size: 15 residues. Germline V gene sequence: CDR1 MDHEN, CDR2 SYDVKM. Here the CDR3 reads CASFTGGHLQETQYF. The CDR3 DNA reads as TGTGCCAGCTTTACGGGGGGCCATCTCCAAGAGACCCAGTACTTC. Full variable domain (missing parts from reference TRBV28 and TRBJ2-5): DVKVTQSSRYLVKRTGEKVFLECVQDMDHENMFWYRQDPGLGLRLIYFSYDVKMKEKGDIPEGYSVSREKKERFSLILESASTNQTSMYLCASFTGGHLQETQYFGPGTRLLVL.